Here is one TCR beta chain with its context. This CDR3 region has 12 residues. The ends were cut back, 3 bases at V and 5 bases at J, with 5 bases in the middle. The germline gives CDR1 MDHEN, CDR2 SYDVKM. The sample comes from a study of T cell changes during pregnancy in multiple sclerosis. Sequenced by immunoSEQ multiplex PCR; TCRdb stores in-frame clones only, minus some. The sample has about 130,000 clones, 95% to 98% seen once. The clonotype originates from a female donor with multiple sclerosis, enrolled in a pregnancy study. The material sequenced was peripheral blood, taken after pregnancy. This sequence joins TRBV28 and TRBJ1-5, with D unresolved. In nucleotides, the CDR3 is TGTGCCAGCAGTTTTCGTGATCAGCCCCAGCATTTT. Its protein product is CASSFRDQPQHF.